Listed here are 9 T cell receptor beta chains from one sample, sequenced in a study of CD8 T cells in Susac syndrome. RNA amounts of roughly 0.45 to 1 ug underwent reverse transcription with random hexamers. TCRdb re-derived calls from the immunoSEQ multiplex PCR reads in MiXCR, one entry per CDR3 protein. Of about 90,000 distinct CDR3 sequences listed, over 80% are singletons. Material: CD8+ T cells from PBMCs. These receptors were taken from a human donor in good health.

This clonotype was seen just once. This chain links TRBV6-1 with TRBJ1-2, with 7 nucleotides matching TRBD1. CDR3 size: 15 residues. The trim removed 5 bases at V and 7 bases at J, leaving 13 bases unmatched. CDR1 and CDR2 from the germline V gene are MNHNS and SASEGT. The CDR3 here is CASSLGQEVVFGYTF. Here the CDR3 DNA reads TGTGCCAGCAGTCTCGGACAGGAGGTAGTCTTTGGCTACACCTTC.

This CDR3 reads CASSYLSGVNTGELFF. CDR3 nucleotides: TGTGCCAGCAGTTACCTTTCAGGGGTTAACACCGGGGAGCTGTTTTTT. The chain recombines TRBV6-5 with TRBJ2-2; tentative D call: TRBD1 (6 bases). This CDR3 is built from 16 residues. V lost 2 bases, J lost 2 bases, and 12 bases lay in between. The germline V gene has CDR1 MNHEY and CDR2 SVGAGI.

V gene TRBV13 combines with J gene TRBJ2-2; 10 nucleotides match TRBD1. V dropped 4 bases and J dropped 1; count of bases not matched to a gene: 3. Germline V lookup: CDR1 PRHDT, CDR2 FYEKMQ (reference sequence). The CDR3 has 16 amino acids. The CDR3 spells CASSSRDRGNTGELFF. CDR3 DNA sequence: TGTGCCAGCAGCTCTAGGGACAGGGGGAACACCGGGGAGCTGTTTTTT.

CDR3 sequence reads: CSASEERGPQETQYF. The CDR3 region has the DNA TGCAGTGCTAGTGAGGAGCGGGGGCCACAAGAGACCCAGTACTTC. This rearrangement joins TRBV20-1 to TRBJ2-5; TRBD2 matches at 8 bases. Germline lookup yields CDR1 DFQATT and CDR2 SNEGSKA (reference sequence). J lost 2 bases, V lost 3 bases, and 8 bases had no gene match. This CDR3 contains 15 residues.

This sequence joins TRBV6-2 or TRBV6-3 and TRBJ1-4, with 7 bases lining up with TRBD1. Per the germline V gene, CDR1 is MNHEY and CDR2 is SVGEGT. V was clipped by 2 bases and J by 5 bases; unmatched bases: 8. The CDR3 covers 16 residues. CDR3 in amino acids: CASSYTWTGPNEKLFF. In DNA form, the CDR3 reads TGTGCCAGCAGTTACACTTGGACAGGACCGAATGAAAAACTGTTTTTT.

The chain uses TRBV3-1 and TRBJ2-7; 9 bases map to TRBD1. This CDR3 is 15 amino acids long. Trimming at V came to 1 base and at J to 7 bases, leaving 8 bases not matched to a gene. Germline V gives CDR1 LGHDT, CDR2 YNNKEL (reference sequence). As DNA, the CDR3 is TGTGCCAGCAGCCAAGGGGGGACAGGGACTGAAGAGCAGTACTTC. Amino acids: CASSQGGTGTEEQYF.

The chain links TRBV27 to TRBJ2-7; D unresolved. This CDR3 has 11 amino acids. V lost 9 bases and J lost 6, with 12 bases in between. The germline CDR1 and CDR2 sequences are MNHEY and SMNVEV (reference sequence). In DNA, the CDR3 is TGTGCCAGTGGAGCTCCGGGCGAGCAGTACTTC. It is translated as CASGAPGEQYF.

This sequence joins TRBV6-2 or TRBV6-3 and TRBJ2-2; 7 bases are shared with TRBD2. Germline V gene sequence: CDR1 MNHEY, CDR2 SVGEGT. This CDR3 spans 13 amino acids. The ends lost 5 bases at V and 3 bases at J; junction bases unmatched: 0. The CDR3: CASSSGDTGELFF. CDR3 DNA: TGTGCCAGCAGTAGCGGGGACACCGGGGAGCTGTTTTTT.

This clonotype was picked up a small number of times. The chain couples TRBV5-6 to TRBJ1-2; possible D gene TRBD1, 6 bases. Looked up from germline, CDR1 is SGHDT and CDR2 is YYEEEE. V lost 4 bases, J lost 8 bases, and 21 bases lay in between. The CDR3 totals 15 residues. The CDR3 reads CASSQGSLPVGGYTF. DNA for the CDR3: TGTGCCAGCAGCCAGGGGTCTCTGCCCGTGGGAGGCTACACCTTC. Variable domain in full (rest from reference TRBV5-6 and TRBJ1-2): DAGVTQSPTHLIKTRGQQVTLRCSPKSGHDTVSWYQQALGQGPQFIFQYYEEEERQRGNFPDRFSGHQFPNYSSELNVNALLLGDSALYLCASSQGSLPVGGYTFGSGTRLTVV.